This T cell receptor (beta chain) was identified during a study of PD-L1 blockade in urothelial cancer. Libraries were prepared by immunoSEQ multiplex PCR; TCRdb keeps only in-frame clonotypes and omits some of them. The sample has about 69,000 clones; approximately 91% are singletons. The V segment lost 4 bases and the J segment 5 bases; nucleotides outside the gene matches: 13. The CDR3 loop spans 17 amino acids. CDR1 and CDR2 from the germline V gene are LNHDA and SQIVND (reference sequence). The rearrangement joins TRBV19 to TRBJ2-5, with 10 bases matching TRBD2. This TCR came from a man aged 55-75 years with urothelial cancer. This specimen consisted of PBMCs, obtained around atezolizumab (anti-PD-L1) treatment. The CDR3 nucleotides read TGTGCCAGTAGTACCCTCGTTCCAGCGGGAGGGGGGGAGACCCAGTACTTC. Amino acid sequence: CASSTLVPAGGGETQYF.